This TCR beta chain is drawn from a study of Tregs in tolerant kidney transplant recipients. Unstimulated Tregs (CD4+CD25+CD127-) and CD4+CD25- non-Tregs were sorted from PBMCs. Study results and limitations: Validation in larger populations is needed because few patients were studied. For some patients, primers changed over time, blocking nucleotide-level comparison.

Per the germline V gene, CDR1 is DFQATT and CDR2 is SNEGSKA (reference sequence). CDR3 size: 15 residues. With V trimmed by 4 bases and J by 4 bases, 11 bases remained unmatched. As for this clone: Its antigen remains unidentified. The read falls 3 residues short of the CDR3 end, and the missing part is taken from the germline J gene.

Sequencing was performed with immunoSEQ multiplex PCR; in TCRdb, only in-frame clones are kept and a portion is missing. The table for this sample gives over 45,000 clones. V gene TRBV20-1 combines with J gene TRBJ2-5; 8 bases fit TRBD2. This clonotype was obtained from a human donor who received a combined kidney and bone marrow transplant. This specimen was CD4+ T cells from blood, taken before the transplant. CDR3 loop: CSAKGASGFGETQYF. Partial CDR3 DNA: TGCAGTGCTAAAGGGGCTAGCGGGTTTGGAGAGACC.